These 29 T cell receptor beta chains were sequenced from one sample in a study of T cell responses to AZD1222 COVID-19 vaccine. Sequencing used immunoSEQ multiplex PCR; TCRdb keeps in-frame clones, though not all of them. The table records 78,000 or so clones, about 91% of them present only once. Source: peripheral blood, taken on day 0 of AZD1222 vaccination. The receptors were gathered from an adult in good health.

The rearrangement joins TRBV28 to TRBJ2-7, with 12 bases fitting TRBD1. Trimming at V came to 5 bases and at J to 4 bases, leaving 3 bases not matched to a gene. The CDR3 is 14 residues long. Germline CDR1 reads MDHEN; CDR2 reads SYDVKM. The CDR3 loop is CASSVGQGAYEQYF. The CDR3 DNA is TGTGCCAGCAGTGTGGGACAGGGGGCTTACGAGCAGTACTTC.

The V call is TRBV5-4, the J call TRBJ2-7; the match to TRBD2 covers 11 bases. The junction had 4 bases not matched to a gene; V was cut back by 4 bases and J by 1 base. The germline gives CDR1 SGHNT, CDR2 YYREEE (reference sequence). The CDR3 totals 15 residues. The CDR3 DNA follows: TGTGCCAGCAGCGCCGGGACTAGCGGTTCCTACGAGCAGTACTTC. Translated, it gives CASSAGTSGSYEQYF.

This rearrangement joins TRBV5-1 to TRBJ1-3; 7 bases match TRBD1. Trimming at V came to 0 bases and at J to 7 bases, leaving 4 bases not matched to a gene. The CDR3 is 14 residues long. Germline CDR1 is SGHRS and CDR2 is YFSETQ. This CDR3 reads CASSLGTQGNTIYF. For the CDR3, the DNA is TGCGCCAGCAGCTTGGGAACACAGGGGAACACCATATATTTT.

This rearrangement joins TRBV5-1 to TRBJ1-3; maybe TRBD1 (5 bases). Germline values: CDR1 SGHRS, CDR2 YFSETQ. The V gene lost 4 bases and the J gene lost 0 bases, with 14 bases spanning the gap. The CDR3 runs to 16 residues. The CDR3, as DNA: TGCGCCAGCAGCACGAATCCTCAGGGCTCTGGAAACACCATATATTTT. This gives the protein CASSTNPQGSGNTIYF.

The chain recombines TRBV7-2 with TRBJ2-5; 14 bases line up with TRBD2. Germline CDR1 is SGHTA and CDR2 is FQGNSA. J was trimmed by 3 bases and V by 2 bases; bases with no gene match: 5. The CDR3 covers 17 residues. The CDR3 DNA reads as TGTGCCAGCAGCTTAACCGGGACTAGCGGGGGAAAAGAGACCCAGTACTTC. Translation: CASSLTGTSGGKETQYF.

V and J are TRBV19 and TRBJ2-2, with D possibly being TRBD2 (5 bases). CDR1 and CDR2 from the germline V gene are LNHDA and SQIVND (reference sequence). Trimming pared 8 bases from V and 1 base from J, leaving 11 bases between. The CDR3 sequence is 14 residues long. CDR3 residues: CASVRGQNTGELFF. Here the CDR3 DNA reads TGTGCCAGTGTGAGAGGGCAGAACACCGGGGAGCTGTTTTTT.

This clone was picked up one time. The chain uses TRBV6-5 and TRBJ1-4; D is perhaps TRBD1 (5 bases). Trimming took 0 bases from V and 7 from J, leaving 15 bases between them. The CDR3 has 16 residues. Germline CDR1 and CDR2: MNHEY and SVGAGI. CDR3 nucleotides: TGTGCCAGCAGTTACTCGAGTGGGCGGAGGGGTGAAAAACTGTTTTTT. Protein sequence: CASSYSSGRRGEKLFF.

The genes are TRBV20-1 and TRBJ2-7; 9 nucleotides match TRBD2. The V gene's germline CDR1 is DFQATT and CDR2 SNEGSKA (reference sequence). After removal of 3 bases from V and 3 bases from J, the junction contained 3 bases not matched to a gene. The CDR3 totals 13 residues. CDR3 in amino acids: CSASPSGDYEQYF. Written as DNA, the CDR3 is TGCAGTGCTAGTCCTAGCGGGGACTACGAGCAGTACTTC.

The CDR3 spells CASSPSQDPNYGYTF. The CDR3 region has the DNA TGTGCCAGCAGCCCTTCACAAGACCCTAACTATGGCTACACCTTC. The genes are TRBV9 and TRBJ1-2; D is unresolved. This CDR3 region has 15 residues. Germline V CDR1 and CDR2: SGDLS, YYNGEE. V lost 4 bases, J lost 0 bases, and 13 bases lay in between.

The J gene is TRBJ2-1, the V gene TRBV11-2, with 8 bases matching TRBD2. Germline assignment: CDR1 SGHAT and CDR2 FQNNGV. Unmatched junction bases numbered 8, after V lost 2 bases and J lost 2 bases. The CDR3 spans 17 residues. This CDR3 is CASSLFDGRAPYNEQFF. The DNA for the CDR3 is TGTGCCAGCAGCTTATTTGACGGGAGGGCCCCCTACAATGAGCAGTTCTTC.

This sequence joins TRBV18 and TRBJ1-6, with D possibly TRBD1 on 6 matching bases. The ends were cut back, 3 bases at V and 13 bases at J, with 13 bases in the middle. This CDR3 has 13 residues. Germline lookup yields CDR1 KGHSH and CDR2 LQKENI. Here the CDR3 DNA reads TGTGCCAGCTCACCCCACGACAGGTCCCCCCTCCACTTT. This sequence encodes CASSPHDRSPLHF.

This chain connects TRBV27 to TRBJ1-1, with D tentatively TRBD1 (5 bases). Germline values: CDR1 MNHEY, CDR2 SMNVEV (reference sequence). The CDR3 totals 16 residues. V was trimmed by 3 bases and J by 1 base, leaving 15 bases between them. The CDR3 here is CASSLGGGGRNTEAFF. The CDR3 region has the DNA TGTGCCAGCAGTTTGGGGGGGGGAGGAAGGAACACTGAAGCTTTCTTT.

CDR3 sequence: CATSRGSGGGSNQPQHF. DNA of the CDR3: TGTGCCACCAGCAGAGGATCAGGGGGAGGAAGCAATCAGCCCCAGCATTTT. The rearrangement joins TRBV15 to TRBJ1-5; 7 bases fit TRBD1. Germline lookup yields CDR1 LNHNV and CDR2 YYDKDF (reference sequence). V shed 1 base and J 1 base; nucleotides not matched to a gene: 7. The CDR3 sequence is 17 residues long.

The chain employs TRBV30 and TRBJ1-6, with 10 bases matching TRBD1. The CDR3 has 16 residues. Germline CDR1 and CDR2: GTSNPN and SVGIG (reference sequence). After removal of 0 bases from V and 9 bases from J, the junction contained 8 bases not matched to a gene. CDR3 amino acids: CAWSVPPDRGPSPLHF. CDR3 nucleotides: TGTGCCTGGAGTGTACCTCCTGACAGGGGGCCTTCACCCCTCCACTTT.

The rearrangement joins TRBV7-8 to TRBJ1-5; 7 nucleotides align to TRBD1. CDR1 SGHVS and CDR2 FQNEAQ come from the germline V gene. This CDR3 is 16 amino acids long. J lost 6 bases, V lost 4 bases, and 12 bases had no gene match. This chain's CDR3 is CASSSGIPGGSQPQHF. CDR3 coding DNA: TGTGCCAGCAGCTCAGGCATTCCAGGGGGTTCTCAGCCCCAGCATTTT.

The chain uses TRBV27 and TRBJ2-3, with D maybe TRBD1 (5 bases). V lost 5 bases to trimming and J lost 2 bases, with 14 bases between them. The CDR3 is 15 residues long. In germline, CDR1 is MNHEY, CDR2 SMNVEV (reference sequence). The DNA of the CDR3 is TGTGCCAGCAGTCCTTTTTATGGACACACAGATACGCAGTATTTT. Translated, it gives CASSPFYGHTDTQYF.

The V gene is TRBV19, the J gene TRBJ1-2; no clear D gene. Trimming took 7 bases from V and 2 from J, leaving 14 bases between them. The CDR3 runs to 14 residues. The germline V gene has CDR1 LNHDA and CDR2 SQIVND (reference sequence). CDR3 in DNA: TGTGCCAGTAACCCTGGTCAGTTCAACTATGGCTACACCTTC. Translating gives CASNPGQFNYGYTF.

J is TRBJ1-1 and V is TRBV7-6, with D possibly TRBD1 on 5 matching bases. Germline CDR1 SGHVS, CDR2 FNYEAQ. V was shortened by 0 bases and J by 13 bases, with 24 bases between the two germline ends. CDR3 size: 16 residues. The CDR3 sequence is CASSLAAPGHLEGIFF. The CDR3 region has the DNA TGTGCCAGCAGCTTAGCAGCTCCTGGACACCTTGAGGGGATTTTCTTT. Looking up the rest from reference TRBV7-6 and TRBJ1-1 gives the full variable domain: GAGVSQSPRYKVTKRGQDVALRCDPISGHVSLYWYRQALGQGPEFLTYFNYEAQQDKSGLPNDRFSAERPEGSISTLTIQRTEQRDSAMYRCASSLAAPGHLEGIFFGQGTRLTVV.

The chain joins TRBV5-1 to TRBJ2-1; 11 positions match TRBD2. Germline V gene lookup returns CDR1 SGHRS and CDR2 YFSETQ. The CDR3 runs to 19 residues. V was pared by 0 bases and J by 7 bases, with 15 bases of the junction left unmatched. CDR3 in amino acids: CASSLVRLGLAGGDNEQFF. The DNA of the CDR3 is TGCGCCAGCAGCTTGGTCCGTTTAGGACTAGCGGGCGGGGATAATGAGCAGTTCTTC.

This chain joins TRBV6-5 and TRBJ1-2; maybe TRBD1 (6 bases). The CDR3 has 14 amino acids. From germline, CDR1 is MNHEY and CDR2 SVGAGI. Trimming removed 3 bases at V and 6 bases at J, with 14 bases between. The chain's CDR3 is CASSYSTGRDGYTF. The CDR3 DNA reads TGTGCCAGCAGTTATTCCACAGGGAGGGATGGCTACACCTTC.

The J gene is TRBJ2-2, the V gene TRBV11-3; D call uncertain. Trimming took off 1 base at V and 4 bases at J, with 4 bases between the two ends. Germline V gene lookup returns CDR1 SGHNT and CDR2 YENEEA. This CDR3 has 13 residues. This chain's CDR3 is CASSLGFTGELFF. The CDR3 bases are TGTGCCAGCAGCTTAGGTTTCACCGGGGAGCTGTTTTTT.

This chain links TRBV3-1 (or the pseudogene TRBV3-2) with TRBJ2-2; 7 bases are a match to TRBD1. Germline V lookup: CDR1 LGHDT, CDR2 YNNKEL (reference sequence). The CDR3 length is 16 residues. J lost 5 bases, V lost 1 base, and 7 bases had no gene match. CDR3 coding DNA: TGTGCCAGCAGCCAAGGGACAGGCATGATTACCGGGGAGCTGTTTTTT. This encodes CASSQGTGMITGELFF.

The V call is TRBV21-1, the J call TRBJ2-5; TRBD1, the table's D call, was not compared with the DNA. TRBV21-1 is listed as a pseudogene. The CDR3 sequence is 20 residues long. CDR3 loop: CASSKPTHRGRNWLSETQYF. The CDR3, as DNA: TGTGCCAGCAGCAAACCTACCCACAGGGGGAGGAATTGGTTGTCAGAGACCCAGTACTTC.

The V gene is TRBV7-2, the J gene TRBJ1-1, with 9 nucleotides matching TRBD1. The germline gives CDR1 SGHTA, CDR2 FQGNSA. CDR3 length: 16 amino acids. The V and J ends lost 5 bases and 3 bases, in that order; junction bases with no gene match: 10. The DNA of the CDR3 is TGTGCCAGCAGCGAAATGTGGGACAGGGCGGACACTGAAGCTTTCTTT. Amino acids: CASSEMWDRADTEAFF.

The V gene is TRBV28, the J gene TRBJ1-1; D might be TRBD1 (5 bases). V was trimmed by 2 bases and J by 0 bases, leaving 10 bases between them. The CDR3 covers 15 residues. Germline assignment: CDR1 MDHEN and CDR2 SYDVKM. Here the CDR3 DNA reads TGTGCCAGCAGTTTAAGGGGCGAGGTGAACACTGAAGCTTTCTTT. Its protein product is CASSLRGEVNTEAFF.

The rearrangement joins TRBV5-4 to TRBJ2-7; D perhaps matches TRBD1 (5 bases). The V end lost 1 base, the J end lost 3 bases, and 14 bases lay between the germline ends. The germline CDR1 and CDR2 sequences are SGHNT and YYREEE (reference sequence). This CDR3 region has 15 residues. The CDR3 loop reads CASSLRQGQVYEQYF. The CDR3 DNA reads as TGTGCCAGCAGCTTGAGGCAGGGTCAAGTCTACGAGCAGTACTTC.

This chain connects TRBV7-7 to TRBJ2-5; the match to TRBD2 covers 7 bases. Trimming cost V 0 bases and J 1 base; bases outside gene matches: 5. This CDR3 has 16 residues. Germline CDR1 reads SSHAT; CDR2 reads FNYEAQ (reference sequence). Here the CDR3 reads CASSLAPSGSQETQYF. The CDR3, as DNA: TGTGCCAGCAGCTTAGCGCCTAGCGGATCCCAAGAGACCCAGTACTTC.

This clone is deemed medium-sized. The chain carries TRBV5-8 and TRBJ2-2; D possibly corresponds to TRBD1 (6 bases). This CDR3 contains 16 residues. Germline lookup yields CDR1 SGHTS and CDR2 YDEGEE. The V end lost 0 bases, the J end lost 2 bases, and 11 bases lay between the germline ends. CDR3 in DNA: TGTGCCAGCAGCTTGGGAGGGGGTGTCAACACCGGGGAGCTGTTTTTT. It specifies CASSLGGGVNTGELFF.

CDR3 bases: TGTGCCAGCTCTATTGGGGGAAACACCGGGGAGCTGTTTTTT. The encoded protein is CASSIGGNTGELFF. The chain carries TRBV27 and TRBJ2-2, with D perhaps matching TRBD1 or TRBD2 (5 bases each). The CDR3 totals 14 residues. Germline lookup yields CDR1 MNHEY and CDR2 SMNVEV (reference sequence). Trimming took off 8 bases at V and 2 bases at J, with 12 bases between the two ends.